The rows below give T cell receptor beta chains drawn from one sample of a study of T cells after yellow fever vaccination. TCRdb reprocessed the 5' RACE reads with MiXCR, giving one entry per CDR3 protein. The table has 180,000 or so distinct CDR3 sequences, around 10% seen once. The sequencing used CD8+ T cells sorted from PBMCs, collected 15 days after the yellow fever booster vaccination. The receptor source for this set is a man aged 18 to 30 who received the YFV17D yellow fever vaccine. CDR3s include the opening cysteine and the closing phenylalanine or tryptophan. Each record gives: CDR3 length, V gene, D gene, J gene, clone size, CDR3 DNA, CDR3 protein. A D gene is named only where the DNA matches it firmly. Rows give clone size only sometimes, using once, few, many, or a class for an expanded clone.

length: 13; V: TRBV12-3/TRBV12-4; D: .; J: TRBJ1-3; size: .; DNA: TGTGCCAGCAGCCCAGGGGCTGGAAACACCATATATTTT; CDR3: CASSPGAGNTIYF
length: 15; V: TRBV29-1; D: TRBD1; J: TRBJ1-2; size: few; DNA: TGCAGCGTTGCCCCGGGACAGGGTCTGTTAAAGGGCTACACCTTC; CDR3: CSVAPGQGLLKGYTF
length: 15; V: TRBV25-1; D: .; J: TRBJ2-3; size: many; DNA: TGTGCCAGCAGAGAGGGGGTTTATAGCACAGATACGCAGTATTTT; CDR3: CASREGVYSTDTQYF
length: 14; V: TRBV20-1; D: .; J: TRBJ1-2; size: .; DNA: TGCAGTGCTCGCCGCTCAGGGGAGTTCTATGGCTACACCTTC; CDR3: CSARRSGEFYGYTF
length: 14; V: TRBV19; D: .; J: TRBJ2-3; size: .; DNA: TGTGCCAGTAGTATAGTTTCCCGCTCAGATACGCAGTATTTT; CDR3: CASSIVSRSDTQYF
length: 15; V: TRBV5-4; D: .; J: TRBJ2-5; size: .; DNA: TGTGCCAGCAGCTTGGACACAGGCCGCGGGGAGACCCAGTACTTC; CDR3: CASSLDTGRGETQYF
length: 17; V: TRBV6-5; D: TRBD2; J: TRBJ2-1; size: .; DNA: TGTGCCAGCAGCAAGAGGGGTTACCGGGGGGGCTACAATGAGCAGTTCTTC; CDR3: CASSKRGYRGGYNEQFF
length: 14; V: TRBV5-6; D: .; J: TRBJ2-3; size: few; DNA: TGTGCCAGCAGCTCCGGGACGTACACAGATACGCAGTATTTT; CDR3: CASSSGTYTDTQYF
length: 22; V: TRBV4-1; D: TRBD2; J: TRBJ2-1; size: .; DNA: TGCGCCAGCAGCCAAGAAGGTGGTAGGGGACTTAGCGGGCGGAGCTCCTACAATGAGCAGTTCTTC; CDR3: CASSQEGGRGLSGRSSYNEQFF
length: 12; V: TRBV6-2/TRBV6-3; D: .; J: TRBJ2-7; size: few; DNA: TGTGCCAGCAGAGAAAGGCTCTACGAGCAGTACTTC; CDR3: CASRERLYEQYF
length: 13; V: TRBV27; D: TRBD1; J: TRBJ2-2; size: .; DNA: TGTGCCAGCAGTATAACAGGGGCCGGGGAGCTGTTTTTT; CDR3: CASSITGAGELFF
length: 12; V: TRBV7-9; D: .; J: TRBJ2-7; size: .; DNA: TGTGCCAGCAGCCCGGGGTTGTCGTGGCAGTACTTC; CDR3: CASSPGLSWQYF
length: 17; V: TRBV4-1; D: .; J: TRBJ2-3; size: many; DNA: TGCGCCAGCAGCATCAGAAGTCAGGGTATAGGCACAGATACGCAGTATTTT; CDR3: CASSIRSQGIGTDTQYF
length: 11; V: TRBV7-6; D: .; J: TRBJ2-7; size: many; DNA: TGTGCCAGCAGCCCAGGGACAGAGCAGTACTTC; CDR3: CASSPGTEQYF
length: 13; V: TRBV4-2; D: .; J: TRBJ1-2; size: few; DNA: TGTGCCAGCAGCCAAGGGACAGCGTATGGCTACACCTTC; CDR3: CASSQGTAYGYTF
length: 15; V: TRBV5-1; D: .; J: TRBJ1-5; size: few; DNA: TGCGCCAGCAGCTTGTATGGAAATAGCAATCAGCCCCAGCATTTT; CDR3: CASSLYGNSNQPQHF
length: 15; V: TRBV29-1; D: .; J: TRBJ2-2; size: few; DNA: TGCAGCGTTGAAGAATCTGGACAGAACACCGGGGAGCTGTTTTTT; CDR3: CSVEESGQNTGELFF
length: 13; V: TRBV20-1; D: .; J: TRBJ2-4; size: many; DNA: TGCAGTGCTCTCCCCGGGACACGGAACATTCAGTACTTC; CDR3: CSALPGTRNIQYF
length: 15; V: TRBV7-6; D: .; J: TRBJ1-1; size: many; DNA: TGTGCCAGCAGCTTAGCTGGGAACGGAATGAGTGAAGCTTTCTTT; CDR3: CASSLAGNGMSEAFF
length: 12; V: TRBV3-1; D: .; J: TRBJ2-5; size: .; DNA: TGTGCCAGCAGCCAAGAGGCGGAGACCCAGTACTTC; CDR3: CASSQEAETQYF